The 18 T cell receptor beta chains reported below all come from one sample, sequenced in a study of blood T cell repertoires in COVID-19. Data came from immunoSEQ multiplex PCR; TCRdb stores just in-frame clones and leaves some out. The sample contains around 50,000 clones, around 88% of which appear only once. The sample consisted of peripheral blood. The receptors were sampled from a woman aged 55-70 years with acute or convalescent COVID-19.

This clone was seen once. CDR3 DNA: TGTGCCAGCAGCTCCCGACAGGCAACTAATGAAAAACTGTTTTTT. Translated: CASSSRQATNEKLFF. The V call is TRBV7-8, the J call TRBJ1-4; a possible D gene is TRBD1 (6 bases). Germline CDR1 reads SGHVS; CDR2 reads FQNEAQ. The CDR3 consists of 15 residues. The V gene lost 4 bases and the J gene lost 0 bases, with 9 bases spanning the gap.

This clone showed up just a few times. The J gene is TRBJ2-2, the V gene TRBV4-1, with 8 bases fitting TRBD1. V was pared by 1 base and J by 5 bases, with 0 bases of the junction left unmatched. CDR3 length: 14 residues. Germline V gene sequence: CDR1 MGHRA, CDR2 YSYEKL. CDR3 coding DNA: TGCGCCAGCAGCCAAGGACAGGGGACCGGGGAGCTGTTTTTT. Amino acid sequence: CASSQGQGTGELFF.

V usage is TRBV9 and J usage is TRBJ2-7; a weak D match, TRBD2 (5 bases). The CDR3 spans 16 residues. Deletions cut 0 bases from V and 0 bases from J, with 13 bases between. Germline V lookup: CDR1 SGDLS, CDR2 YYNGEE. CDR3 sequence: CASSVEAHRDSYEQYF. The CDR3 DNA reads TGTGCCAGCAGCGTAGAGGCCCATCGGGACTCCTACGAGCAGTACTTC.

Only one count was recorded for this clone. The J gene is TRBJ1-5, the V gene TRBV5-6, with TRBD1 identical over 12 bases. Losses at the gene ends were 3 bases for V and 6 bases for J; bases not matched to a gene: 4. The CDR3 totals 15 residues. CDR1 and CDR2 from the germline V gene are SGHDT and YYEEEE. The CDR3 spells CASSSGTGGSQPQHF. The CDR3 DNA sequence: TGTGCCAGCAGCTCTGGGACAGGGGGCAGTCAGCCCCAGCATTTT. The entire variable domain, with the rest obtained from reference TRBV5-6 and TRBJ1-5, is as follows: DAGVTQSPTHLIKTRGQQVTLRCSPKSGHDTVSWYQQALGQGPQFIFQYYEEEERQRGNFPDRFSGHQFPNYSSELNVNALLLGDSALYLCASSSGTGGSQPQHFGDGTRLSIL.

This clone was observed a few times. CDR3 amino acids: CASSPLPMNTEAFF. CDR3 sequence (DNA): TGTGCCAGCAGCCCCCTACCCATGAACACTGAAGCTTTCTTT. J is TRBJ1-1 and V is TRBV9; no reliable D call. V was trimmed by 4 bases and J by 0 bases, leaving 10 bases between them. Germline CDR1 reads SGDLS; CDR2 reads YYNGEE. This CDR3 is 14 amino acids long.

This clone was counted a single time. V gene TRBV5-4 combines with J gene TRBJ2-1; TRBD2 aligns across 9 bases. The V gene end was trimmed by 2 bases and the J gene end by 4 bases; junction bases not matched to a gene: 13. The CDR3 totals 18 residues. Per the germline V gene, CDR1 is SGHNT and CDR2 is YYREEE (reference sequence). The CDR3 here is CASSFRTSALNGYNEQFF. CDR3 coding DNA: TGTGCCAGCAGCTTTAGGACTAGCGCACTAAACGGGTACAATGAGCAGTTCTTC.

A single count supports this clone. This chain joins TRBV30 and TRBJ1-1; D unclear. Germline CDR1 GTSNPN, CDR2 SVGIG (reference sequence). The CDR3 consists of 16 residues. Trimming took 0 bases from V and 3 from J, leaving 17 bases between them. The CDR3 sequence is CAWSVRENGWYTEAFF. The CDR3 coding sequence is TGTGCCTGGAGTGTACGGGAGAACGGCTGGTACACTGAAGCTTTCTTT.

The sample holds one count of this clone. The chain has TRBV12-3 or TRBV12-4 and TRBJ1-1; D possibly corresponds to TRBD1 (5 bases). The CDR3 runs 12 residues. Trimming left V 3 bases short and J 5 bases short, with 7 bases between. The CDR3 reads CASSFQGTEAFF. For the CDR3, the DNA is TGTGCCAGCAGTTTTCAGGGTACTGAAGCTTTCTTT.

This clone was seen a single time. J is TRBJ1-1 and V is TRBV18; D remains unclear. V shed 6 bases and J shed 1 base, with 9 bases lying between them. The length of the CDR3 is 13 residues. Germline V gene data show CDR1 as KGHSH and CDR2 as LQKENI. CDR3 DNA: TGTGCCAGCTCTTACAGTGAGAACACTGAAGCTTTCTTT. Translated: CASSYSENTEAFF.

This clone was seen just once. The V call is TRBV6-6, the J call TRBJ2-3, with a possible D match to TRBD1 (6 bases). Germline lookup yields CDR1 MNHNY and CDR2 SVGAGI (reference sequence). This CDR3 spans 14 amino acids. Trimming stripped 6 bases from V and 3 bases from J, with 13 bases between. CDR3 DNA: TGTGCCAGCAGGGCTACAGGGACGACAGATACGCAGTATTTT. This sequence encodes CASRATGTTDTQYF.

This chain uses TRBV28 with TRBJ1-2, with D tentatively TRBD1 (6 bases). The CDR3 runs to 14 residues. V was trimmed by 6 bases and J by 2 bases, leaving 13 bases between them. Germline V lookup: CDR1 MDHEN, CDR2 SYDVKM. CDR3 coding DNA: TGTGCCAGCAGAGTGACAGGCCTAAACTATGGCTACACCTTC. Amino acid sequence: CASRVTGLNYGYTF.

CDR3 sequence reads: CASSSSDSTGPNSPLHF. The CDR3 bases are TGCGCCAGCAGCTCCTCGGACAGCACGGGGCCTAATTCACCCCTCCACTTT. V usage is TRBV5-1 and J usage is TRBJ1-6; a weak D match, TRBD1 (6 bases). In germline, CDR1 is SGHRS, CDR2 YFSETQ. V gave up 3 bases and J gave up 6 bases, with 19 bases separating them. This CDR3 comprises 17 residues.

The V and J genes are TRBV6-6 and TRBJ2-1; the match to TRBD2 covers 9 bases. The CDR3 has 15 amino acids. V dropped 2 bases and J dropped 8; count of bases not matched to a gene: 7. CDR1 and CDR2 (germline): MNHNY, SVGAGI (reference sequence). The CDR3 protein is CASSYPGGRVDEQFF. In DNA, the CDR3 is TGTGCCAGCAGTTACCCGGGCGGGAGGGTTGATGAGCAGTTCTTC.

The chain carries TRBV12-3 or TRBV12-4 and TRBJ2-7; weak D call: TRBD1 (6 bases). Trimming left V 3 bases short and J 6 bases short, with 9 bases between. This CDR3 spans 12 amino acids. CDR3 coding DNA: TGTGCCAGCAGTTTCGGACAGCTCGAGCAGTACTTC. Its translation: CASSFGQLEQYF.

This chain connects TRBV4-2 to TRBJ2-2; possible D gene TRBD2, 6 bases. Trimming left V 1 base short and J 0 bases short, with 12 bases between. CDR1 is LGHNA and CDR2 is YNFKEQ in the germline V gene. This CDR3 comprises 17 residues. DNA for the CDR3: TGTGCCAGCAGCCAAGTGGGACTGGATGCGAACACCGGGGAGCTGTTTTTT. It yields the protein CASSQVGLDANTGELFF.

V gene TRBV7-9 combines with J gene TRBJ1-5; 7 bases are a match to TRBD1. The junction had 10 bases not matched to a gene; V was cut back by 4 bases and J by 1 base. This CDR3 contains 17 residues. Germline values: CDR1 SEHNR, CDR2 FQNEAQ (reference sequence). The CDR3 reads CASSSNAGGLSNQPQHF. CDR3 sequence (DNA): TGTGCCAGCAGCTCAAACGCAGGGGGATTAAGCAATCAGCCCCAGCATTTT.

This chain connects TRBV19 to TRBJ1-1; no firm D call. This CDR3 region has 15 residues. The germline gives CDR1 LNHDA, CDR2 SQIVND (reference sequence). V was shortened by 7 bases and J by 8 bases, with 23 bases between the two germline ends. The CDR3 DNA sequence: TGTGCCAGTAAAGCCTTGACCCGCCCCAACGGGGAAGCTTTCTTT. Translation: CASKALTRPNGEAFF.

This chain's CDR3 is CSASHRSGATYEQYF. The CDR3 bases are TGCAGTGCTAGTCATCGGAGCGGGGCTACCTACGAGCAGTACTTC. J is TRBJ2-7 and V is TRBV20-1, with 7 bases aligning to TRBD2. Looked up from germline, CDR1 is DFQATT and CDR2 is SNEGSKA (reference sequence). The CDR3 runs 15 residues. J gave up 2 bases and V 3 bases, and 10 bases lay outside the gene matches.